These T cell receptor beta chains were read from a single sample in a study of molecular identifiers for immune sequencing clone quantification. MiXCR, applied by TCRdb to the PCR reads, yields one record per CDR3 protein. The table includes some 88,000 distinct CDR3 sequences, around a fifth detected once. The sample comprised naive CD8+ T cells from blood, with Jurkat cell RNA spiked in. The receptors stem from a human donor in good health. Some libraries in this study had Jurkat cell RNA spiked in. CDR3s include the opening cysteine and the closing phenylalanine or tryptophan. The D gene is left open where the match is weak. Size is omitted from some rows. Given values are once, few, many or a class for expanded clones.

d_gene | j_gene | abundance | v_gene | CDR3nt | CDR3aa
TRBD1 | TRBJ1-5 | NA | TRBV6-5 | TGTGCCAGCAGTTACTCGTGGCCCGGGACAGGGTGGAGCAATCAGCCCCAGCATTTT | CASSYSWPGTGWSNQPQHF
TRBD1 | TRBJ2-3 | many | TRBV29-1 | TGCAGCGTCGTACATGCCCTGAGCACAGGGGGAACAGATACGCAGTATTTT | CSVVHALSTGGTDTQYF
NA | TRBJ2-5 | many | TRBV5-1 | TGCGCCAGCAGCTTGGGACCGGGGGCGGTGGAGACCCAGTACTTC | CASSLGPGAVETQYF
NA | TRBJ2-3 | many | TRBV12-3/TRBV12-4 | TGTGCCAGCCACCCCGTAAACTCAACAGATACGCAGTATTTT | CASHPVNSTDTQYF
NA | TRBJ2-7 | NA | TRBV9 | TGTGCCAGCAGCGTAGGTGTTAGCTTTAACGAGCAGTACTTC | CASSVGVSFNEQYF
NA | TRBJ1-1 | many | TRBV12-3/TRBV12-4 | TGTGCCAGCAGGCTCCCGGGACCCCCGAAGGTGGGTGAAGCTTTCTTT | CASRLPGPPKVGEAFF
NA | TRBJ2-7 | many | TRBV5-6 | TGTGCCAGCAGCTTGGGCGGGCTCGAGCAGTACTTC | CASSLGGLEQYF
NA | TRBJ1-1 | many | TRBV5-1 | TGCGCCAGCAGCTTGATACAGGGGAACACTGAAGCTTTCTTT | CASSLIQGNTEAFF
TRBD2 | TRBJ2-3 | many | TRBV29-1 | TGCAGCGAAATAAGAGCGGGAGCCTTGAATACGCAGTATTTT | CSEIRAGALNTQYF
TRBD2 | TRBJ2-1 | many | TRBV9 | TGTGCCAGCAGCGTAGGAAGCGGGGACTACAATGAGCAGTTCTTC | CASSVGSGDYNEQFF
NA | TRBJ2-3 | NA | TRBV30 | TGTGCCTGGAGACCCCTCCTGACAGATACGCAGTATTTT | CAWRPLLTDTQYF
TRBD1 | TRBJ2-5 | few | TRBV12-5 | TGTGCTAGTGGTTCAACCAGGACAGGGGATCAAGAGACCCAGTACTTC | CASGSTRTGDQETQYF
NA | TRBJ1-3 | NA | TRBV30 | TGTGCCTGGAGTGAGGAGGGAGGTACTGGAAACACCATATATTTT | CAWSEEGGTGNTIYF
NA | TRBJ1-3 | many | TRBV13 | TGTGCCAGCAGCAGCGGGGGATCTGGAAACACCATATATTTT | CASSSGGSGNTIYF
TRBD2 | TRBJ2-3 | many | TRBV4-2 | TGTGCCAGCAGCCAGGGCCTCGGGAGGGCCCTCACAGATACGCAGTATTTT | CASSQGLGRALTDTQYF
NA | TRBJ2-5 | few | TRBV5-6 | TGTGCCAGCAGCACCTCGAGCTTTGTGCGCTCCGTCTCCCAAGAGACCCAGTACTTC | CASSTSSFVRSVSQETQYF
NA | TRBJ2-7 | NA | TRBV27 | TGTGCCAGCAGTTCGCGTCTAGGGCAGAACTACGAGCAGTACTTC | CASSSRLGQNYEQYF
NA | TRBJ1-5 | many | TRBV19 | TGTGCCAGTAGTCCAGGGGACAATCAGCCCCAGCATTTT | CASSPGDNQPQHF
NA | TRBJ2-5 | many | TRBV14 | TGTGCCAGCAGCCAAGATAGGGATTCAGAGACCCAGTACTTC | CASSQDRDSETQYF
TRBD2 | TRBJ2-7 | NA | TRBV20-1 | TGCAGTGCTAGAGATCGAGCGGGGGTGAACTCCTACGAGCAGTACTTC | CSARDRAGVNSYEQYF
NA | TRBJ1-1 | NA | TRBV19 | TGTGCCAGTAGTATCTTTAAGGGAACGAACACTGAAGCTTTCTTT | CASSIFKGTNTEAFF
NA | TRBJ1-1 | many | TRBV13 | TGTGCCAGCAGCTTACCGACAGAAAACACTGAAGCTTTCTTT | CASSLPTENTEAFF
NA | TRBJ2-1 | few | TRBV3-1 | TGTGCCAGCAGCCAAGATCCAGGGCCCAATGAGCAGTTCTTC | CASSQDPGPNEQFF
TRBD2 | TRBJ2-7 | many | TRBV12-3/TRBV12-4 | TGTGCCAGCCGCTATAGCGGGAGTGGTTACGAGCAGTACTTC | CASRYSGSGYEQYF
TRBD1 | TRBJ1-1 | many | TRBV27 | TGTGCCAGCAGTTTAGGGACAGGGTTGACTGAAGCTTTCTTT | CASSLGTGLTEAFF
TRBD1 | TRBJ2-5 | few | TRBV4-1 | TGCGCCAGCAGCCAGGGGGAGACAGGGACAGAGACCCAGTACTTC | CASSQGETGTETQYF
TRBD1 | TRBJ1-6 | many | TRBV4-3 | TGCGCCAGCAGCCTCGACAGGGGAAACTATAATTCACCCCTCCACTTT | CASSLDRGNYNSPLHF
NA | TRBJ2-4 | many | TRBV27 | TGTGCCAGCAGTCCACTTACGCCGACAGGAGCCACGAGTTCGTACTTC | CASSPLTPTGATSSYF
NA | TRBJ1-5 | many | TRBV5-1 | TGCGCCAGCAGCGCCGGGGACCTCAGCAATCAGCCCCAGCATTTT | CASSAGDLSNQPQHF
NA | TRBJ1-5 | many | TRBV5-1 | TGCGCCAGCAGCTTGGAAGGTGGTAATCAGCCCCAGCATTTT | CASSLEGGNQPQHF
NA | TRBJ2-7 | few | TRBV15 | TGTGCCACCAGCAGAGTGCGGGATTACTACGAGCAGTACTTC | CATSRVRDYYEQYF
NA | TRBJ2-7 | few | TRBV6-1 | TGTGCCAGCAGTGACGAACTTGGGACCTACGAGCAGTACTTC | CASSDELGTYEQYF
NA | TRBJ1-4 | NA | TRBV7-9 | TGTGCCAGCAGCTTAAATCCGTCAGGGGAGATTAATGAAAAACTGTTTTTT | CASSLNPSGEINEKLFF
TRBD2 | TRBJ2-3 | few | TRBV7-3 | TGTGCCAGCAGCCCCCACCCCAATCTAGCGGTCAGCACAGATACGCAGTATTTT | CASSPHPNLAVSTDTQYF
NA | TRBJ2-5 | few | TRBV6-5 | TGTGCCAGCAGTTACCAGGGACGCCTCCAAGAGACCCAGTACTTC | CASSYQGRLQETQYF
NA | TRBJ2-3 | many | TRBV29-1 | TGCAGCGTTGAAGAATTGGACAGACACCGCTACACAGATACGCAGTATTTT | CSVEELDRHRYTDTQYF
NA | TRBJ2-2 | many | TRBV19 | TGTGCCAGTAGTATAGGTCGCGGGGAGCTGTTTTTT | CASSIGRGELFF
NA | TRBJ1-3 | many | TRBV4-3 | TGCGCCAGCAGCCAAGATCTATCCGACAGGCTCTCTGGAAACACCATATATTTT | CASSQDLSDRLSGNTIYF
TRBD1 | TRBJ2-5 | many | TRBV6-5 | TGTGCCAGCAGTTACGAAAAGTCAGGGGGTGTCCAAGAGACCCAGTACTTC | CASSYEKSGGVQETQYF
NA | TRBJ1-2 | NA | TRBV7-9 | TGTGCCAGCAGCGGTTACCCCGGGACTGTCAACCCATATGGCTACACCTTC | CASSGYPGTVNPYGYTF
TRBD2 | TRBJ2-1 | NA | TRBV7-9 | TGTGCCAGCAGCTTCCCCGGAAGGGTAGCGGGACTGGGCCGGAATGAGCAGTTCTTC | CASSFPGRVAGLGRNEQFF
NA | TRBJ2-7 | few | TRBV7-2 | TGTGCCAGCAGCTCCGGGACACCGTCCTACGAGCAGTACTTC | CASSSGTPSYEQYF
TRBD2 | TRBJ2-7 | many | TRBV27 | TGTGCCAGCGGACCCGGGACTAGCTACGAGCAGTACTTC | CASGPGTSYEQYF
NA | TRBJ2-3 | many | TRBV10-2 | TGCGCCAGCAGTGAAGCTAGAATTAGTGGTACGCAGTATTTT | CASSEARISGTQYF
NA | TRBJ2-3 | NA | TRBV7-3 | TGTGCCAGCAGCTTAACGGGAGTATCAGATACGCAGTGTTTT | CASSLTGVSDTQCF
TRBD1 | TRBJ2-5 | NA | TRBV7-9 | TGTGCCAGCAGCTTACAGGACAGGGTCCGACAAGAGACCCAGTACTTC | CASSLQDRVRQETQYF
NA | TRBJ1-1 | few | TRBV5-1 | TGCGCCAGCAGCCCCTTCTCCGGGCACACTGAAGCTTTCTTT | CASSPFSGHTEAFF
NA | TRBJ1-4 | many | TRBV29-1 | TGCAGCGTGCTACAAAGAGAAAAACTGTTTTTT | CSVLQREKLFF
NA | TRBJ2-7 | many | TRBV7-2 | TGTGCCAGCAGCTTGGGGGACAACTCCTACGAGCAGTACTTC | CASSLGDNSYEQYF
TRBD1 | TRBJ1-5 | many | TRBV20-1 | TGCAGTGCCAGGACAGGGGCGAATAGCAATCAGCCCCAGCATTTT | CSARTGANSNQPQHF
TRBD2 | TRBJ2-5 | many | TRBV14 | TGTGCCAGCAGCCAAGAAGGTGTGAAAGCGGGACAAGAGACCCAGTACTTC | CASSQEGVKAGQETQYF
TRBD2 | TRBJ2-3 | few | TRBV12-3/TRBV12-4 | TGTGCCAGCAGAAATAGCGGGGCTGGGAGCACAGATACGCAGTATTTT | CASRNSGAGSTDTQYF
TRBD1 | TRBJ1-1 | many | TRBV5-8 | TGTGCCAGCAGCCTGAATGGACAGGACGGCGATTTGGCTTTCTTT | CASSLNGQDGDLAFF
TRBD1 | TRBJ2-3 | many | TRBV4-2 | TGTGCCAGCAGCCCCTATCTGACAGGGGCAGATACGCAGTATTTT | CASSPYLTGADTQYF
NA | TRBJ2-5 | many | TRBV2 | TGTGCCAGTGATGGAGGCCAAGAGACCCAGTACTTC | CASDGGQETQYF